The present TCR beta chain was sequenced within a study of beta chain features in type 1 diabetes. Study findings and constraints: The VDJ junctions of type 1 diabetes patients carried fewer insertions and more deletions. Comparison showed that naive, central memory and Treg TCRB repertoires appeared more similar among patients than among healthy donors.

Expressed TCRB transcripts were sequenced, since all the RNA that had been isolated was reverse transcribed. Only in-frame clones appear in the TCRdb table, and some are missing; sequencing was by immunoSEQ multiplex PCR. The sample consists of about 320,000 clones, 13% to 15% of them appearing once. A note on this clone: Its antigen is as yet unknown.

The sample was central memory CD4+ T cells from blood. This receptor was taken from a man aged 25 to 45 in good health.

The CDR3 region has the DNA TGTGCCAGCAGCAAGCGGGACAGAAGTAATTCACCCCTCCACTTT. Its protein is CASSKRDRSNSPLHF. The V gene is TRBV9, the J gene TRBJ1-6; 7 bases line up with TRBD1. With V trimmed by 4 bases and J by 6 bases, 7 bases remained unmatched. In germline, CDR1 is SGDLS, CDR2 YYNGEE. CDR3 size: 15 residues.